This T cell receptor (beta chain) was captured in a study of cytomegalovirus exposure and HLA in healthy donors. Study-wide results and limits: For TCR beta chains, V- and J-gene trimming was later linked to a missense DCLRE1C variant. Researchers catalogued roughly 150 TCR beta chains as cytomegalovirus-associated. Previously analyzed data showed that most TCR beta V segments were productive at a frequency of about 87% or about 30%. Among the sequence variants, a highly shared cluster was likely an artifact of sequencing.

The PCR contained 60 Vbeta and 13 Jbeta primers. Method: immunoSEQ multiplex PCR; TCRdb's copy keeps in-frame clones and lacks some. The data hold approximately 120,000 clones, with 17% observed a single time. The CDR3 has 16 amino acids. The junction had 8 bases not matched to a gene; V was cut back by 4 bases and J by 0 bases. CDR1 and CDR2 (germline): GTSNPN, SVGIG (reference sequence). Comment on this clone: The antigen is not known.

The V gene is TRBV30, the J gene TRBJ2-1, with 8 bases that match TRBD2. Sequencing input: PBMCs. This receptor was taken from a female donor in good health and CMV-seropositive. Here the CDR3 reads CAWTLSGKSSYNEQFF. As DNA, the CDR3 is TGTGCCTGGACCCTTAGCGGGAAAAGCTCCTACAATGAGCAGTTCTTC. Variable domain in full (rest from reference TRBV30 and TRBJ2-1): SQTIHQWPATLVQPVGSPLSLECTVEGTSNPNLYWYRQAAGRGLQLLFYSVGIGQISSEVPQNLSASRPQDRQFILSSKKLLLSDSGFYLCAWTLSGKSSYNEQFFGPGTRLTVL.